These 25 T cell receptor beta chains share one sample of origin, sequenced in a study of blood T cell repertoires in COVID-19. Profiling relied on immunoSEQ multiplex PCR, and the TCRdb table lists in-frame clones only, not all of them. The repertoire includes some 200,000 clones, around 89% of them detected once, and about 5% sits in the top ten. The sample was peripheral blood. These receptor sequences come from a woman aged 40 to 50 with acute or convalescent COVID-19.

In its sample, this clone was seen a few times. This chain joins TRBV6-2 or TRBV6-3 and TRBJ2-3, with D uncertain. The CDR3 spans 16 residues. V lost 6 bases and J lost 4, with 20 bases in between. Germline V CDR1 and CDR2: MNHEY, SVGEGT. As DNA, the CDR3 is TGTGCCAGCAGCCCCCCACCGTTGTTAGATCCAGATACGCAGTATTTT. Protein product: CASSPPPLLDPDTQYF.

The chain recombines TRBV7-9 with TRBJ1-5; unclear D gene. The length of the CDR3 is 13 residues. CDR1 is SEHNR and CDR2 is FQNEAQ in the germline V gene (reference sequence). V lost 1 base, J lost 7 bases, and 8 bases lay in between. The CDR3 region has the DNA TGTGCCAGCAGCTTAGGGGCCCAGCAGCCCCAGCATTTT. Protein product: CASSLGAQQPQHF.

The chain uses TRBV5-5 and TRBJ1-2, with unresolved D. Trimming pared 4 bases from V and 0 bases from J, leaving 13 bases between. This CDR3 is built from 15 residues. Germline CDR1 reads SGHKS; CDR2 reads YYEKEE (reference sequence). The chain's CDR3 is CASSPSDNPNYGYTF. The CDR3 coding sequence is TGTGCCAGCAGCCCCTCAGATAATCCTAACTATGGCTACACCTTC.

V usage is TRBV19 and J usage is TRBJ1-2; the match to TRBD1 covers 7 bases. The CDR3 consists of 17 residues. Germline V gives CDR1 LNHDA, CDR2 SQIVND (reference sequence). Trimming took 6 bases from V and 0 from J; bases not matched to a gene: 13. The CDR3 coding sequence is TGTGCCAGTAGCTTGGGGGACAGCCTCAGCTCTAACTATGGCTACACCTTC. This codes for CASSLGDSLSSNYGYTF.

This chain uses TRBV5-6 with TRBJ1-1; 7 nucleotides match TRBD1. V shed 0 bases, J shed 11 bases, and the junction held 4 bases outside the gene matches. The germline gives CDR1 SGHDT, CDR2 YYEEEE. CDR3 length equals 12 residues. The CDR3 DNA follows: TGTGCCAGCAGCTTGGAACAGGGGAATGCTTTCTTT. Translating gives CASSLEQGNAFF.

The J gene is TRBJ1-5, the V gene TRBV5-8; TRBD1 matches at 7 bases. The CDR3 totals 14 residues. Losses at the gene ends were 0 bases for V and 7 bases for J; bases not matched to a gene: 4. Per germline, CDR1 SGHTS and CDR2 YDEGEE. CDR3 protein: CASSLEQGRQPQHF. The CDR3 DNA sequence: TGTGCCAGCAGCTTGGAACAGGGGCGGCAGCCCCAGCATTTT.

The gene calls are TRBV24-1 and TRBJ2-3; D gene uncertain. The CDR3 spans 13 residues. Germline CDR1 reads KGHDR; CDR2 reads SFDVKD. V was shortened by 4 bases and J by 1 base, with 5 bases between the two germline ends. Here the CDR3 DNA reads TGTGCCACCAGTGAGGCACGCACAGATACGCAGTATTTT. Protein: CATSEARTDTQYF.

The J gene is TRBJ1-2, the V gene TRBV30; D is undetermined. This CDR3 has 13 residues. Germline V lookup: CDR1 GTSNPN, CDR2 SVGIG (reference sequence). Trimming took off 5 bases at V and 4 bases at J, with 14 bases between the two ends. CDR3 loop: CAWGLGNGYGYTF. The CDR3 DNA follows: TGTGCCTGGGGGCTGGGCAATGGCTATGGCTACACCTTC.

The CDR3 region is CATSDSRRHTQYF. In DNA, the CDR3 is TGTGCCACCAGTGACTCCCGGCGGCATACGCAGTATTTT. This chain joins TRBV24-1 and TRBJ2-3; D is undetermined. There are 13 residues in the CDR3. V was pared by 4 bases and J by 7 bases, with 11 bases between. The germline V gene encodes CDR1 KGHDR and CDR2 SFDVKD.

The chain is built from TRBV7-8 and TRBJ1-2, with TRBD1 matching 12 bases. From germline, CDR1 is SGHVS and CDR2 FQNEAQ. The CDR3 has 21 residues. V was pared by 2 bases and J by 2 bases, with 18 bases of the junction left unmatched. As DNA, the CDR3 is TGTGCCAGCAGCTTACTCATCAACGACCGGGACAGGGGGCTTAGCAACTATGGCTACACCTTC. This translates into CASSLLINDRDRGLSNYGYTF.

The genes are TRBV11-2 and TRBJ1-2; D call uncertain. The CDR3 sequence is 11 residues long. Trimming removed 3 bases at V and 6 bases at J, with 5 bases between. Germline V gene data show CDR1 as SGHAT and CDR2 as FQNNGV. The CDR3 is CASSLYHGYTF. CDR3 sequence (DNA): TGTGCCAGCAGCTTGTATCATGGCTACACCTTC.

The chain joins TRBV10-3 to TRBJ1-2; possibly TRBD1 for D (6 bases). The CDR3 length is 13 residues. V was trimmed by 3 bases and J by 6 bases, leaving 11 bases between them. Germline loops: CDR1 ENHRY, CDR2 SYGVKD. The CDR3 is CAISDITGNGYTF. The CDR3 nucleotides read TGTGCCATCAGTGATATCACAGGGAATGGCTACACCTTC.

The J gene is TRBJ1-1, the V gene TRBV6-5; D might be TRBD1 (5 bases). V shed 5 bases and J shed 2 bases, with 15 bases lying between them. This CDR3 contains 15 residues. Germline V gene sequence: CDR1 MNHEY, CDR2 SVGAGI. The CDR3 bases are TGTGCCAGCAGTCCCCGAGACAGCCTTAACACTGAAGCTTTCTTT. Protein: CASSPRDSLNTEAFF.

The V gene is TRBV5-5, the J gene TRBJ2-7, with TRBD2 matching 8 bases. CDR1 is SGHKS, CDR2 YYEKEE, per germline (reference sequence). Trimming at V came to 3 bases and at J to 7 bases, leaving 12 bases not matched to a gene. The CDR3 covers 15 residues. CDR3 DNA sequence: TGTGCCAGCAGCTCCCCTACGGGGGGGGCGGAGGAGCAGTACGTC. This gives the protein CASSSPTGGAEEQYV.

The rearrangement links TRBV27 to TRBJ1-2, with TRBD1 identical over 7 bases. Unmatched junction bases numbered 7, after V lost 3 bases and J lost 6 bases. In germline, CDR1 is MNHEY, CDR2 SMNVEV (reference sequence). This CDR3 contains 14 residues. CDR3 nucleotides: TGTGCCAGCAGTTTTAGTCAAGGGGGCAATGGCTACACCTTC. It specifies CASSFSQGGNGYTF.

CDR3 DNA sequence: TGCGCCAGCAGTTCGCCTAGCGGGAACGGGGAGCTGTTTTTT. As protein: CASSSPSGNGELFF. The genes are TRBV10-1 and TRBJ2-2; 9 nucleotides line up with TRBD2. This CDR3 contains 14 residues. V trimming: 5 bases; J trimming: 7 bases; junction bases outside the gene matches: 5. Germline values: CDR1 WNHNN, CDR2 SYGVQD (reference sequence).

The chain recombines TRBV4-1 with TRBJ2-3; a possible D gene is TRBD2 (6 bases). Per germline, CDR1 MGHRA and CDR2 YSYEKL. The CDR3 covers 17 residues. V was shortened by 0 bases and J by 6 bases, with 19 bases between the two germline ends. Here the CDR3 reads CASSQDLATKRLDTQYF. CDR3 nucleotides: TGCGCCAGCAGCCAAGATCTAGCGACGAAGAGGTTGGATACGCAGTATTTT.

The chain recombines TRBV7-7 with TRBJ2-1; 8 nucleotides line up with TRBD2. The germline V gene encodes CDR1 SSHAT and CDR2 FNYEAQ (reference sequence). After removal of 5 bases from V and 1 base from J, the junction contained 4 bases not matched to a gene. The CDR3 spans 15 residues. CDR3 coding DNA: TGTGCCAGCAGCCAGGAGCGGGGGTCCTACAATGAGCAGTTCTTC. Its protein product is CASSQERGSYNEQFF.

As DNA, the CDR3 is TGTGCCAGCAGCTTGAACCGCGGCGGCTACGAGCAGTACGTC. It encodes CASSLNRGGYEQYV. The chain employs TRBV7-8 and TRBJ2-7; D is ambiguous. V lost 3 bases and J lost 3, with 12 bases in between. The germline gives CDR1 SGHVS, CDR2 FQNEAQ. The CDR3 runs to 14 residues.

CDR3 sequence reads: CASSEGTVSQPQHF. CDR3 bases: TGCGCCAGCAGTGAGGGGACAGTTAGCCAGCCCCAGCATTTT. This chain links TRBV10-1 with TRBJ1-5; TRBD1 matches at 7 bases. V gave up 2 bases and J gave up 7 bases; unmatched junction bases: 5. The CDR3 is 14 residues long. CDR1 and CDR2 from the germline V gene are WNHNN and SYGVQD (reference sequence).

The rearrangement links TRBV4-1 to TRBJ1-5, with D uncertain. The CDR3 runs to 13 residues. Germline values: CDR1 MGHRA, CDR2 YSYEKL. V was trimmed by 1 base and J by 3 bases, leaving 4 bases between them. CDR3 DNA: TGCGCCAGCAGCCAAGCTGTCAATCAGCCCCAGCATTTT. It yields the protein CASSQAVNQPQHF.

This sequence joins TRBV18 and TRBJ2-1; D possibly corresponds to TRBD2 (6 bases). CDR3 length equals 16 residues. Germline assignment: CDR1 KGHSH and CDR2 LQKENI. V lost 2 bases, J lost 9 bases, and 20 bases lay in between. Here the CDR3 reads CASSPSITGDGGEQFF. DNA for the CDR3: TGTGCCAGCTCACCATCTATTACGGGGGACGGGGGTGAGCAGTTCTTC.

This chain connects TRBV19 to TRBJ1-5, with 8 nucleotides matching TRBD1. After removal of 3 bases from V and 0 bases from J, the junction contained 7 bases not matched to a gene. The CDR3 runs to 17 residues. The V gene's germline CDR1 is LNHDA and CDR2 SQIVND (reference sequence). CDR3 sequence (DNA): TGTGCCAGTAGTATGATTGACAGGGGTTATAGCAATCAGCCCCAGCATTTT. Amino acids: CASSMIDRGYSNQPQHF.

The chain links TRBV4-1 to TRBJ1-1; D remains unclear. The CDR3 totals 13 residues. Trimming left V 6 bases short and J 8 bases short, with 16 bases between. Germline V gives CDR1 MGHRA, CDR2 YSYEKL. The CDR3 coding sequence is TGCGCCAGCAGACTATCCTTGGCCGACGAAGCTTTCTTT. As protein: CASRLSLADEAFF.

The chain has TRBV5-1 and TRBJ1-2; unclear D gene. This CDR3 has 14 residues. V was clipped by 4 bases and J by 6 bases, with 16 bases between them. Germline-derived CDR1 and CDR2 are SGHRS and YFSETQ. CDR3 residues: CASSPDFSGDGYTF. The CDR3 DNA sequence: TGCGCCAGCAGCCCGGACTTTTCCGGGGATGGCTACACCTTC.